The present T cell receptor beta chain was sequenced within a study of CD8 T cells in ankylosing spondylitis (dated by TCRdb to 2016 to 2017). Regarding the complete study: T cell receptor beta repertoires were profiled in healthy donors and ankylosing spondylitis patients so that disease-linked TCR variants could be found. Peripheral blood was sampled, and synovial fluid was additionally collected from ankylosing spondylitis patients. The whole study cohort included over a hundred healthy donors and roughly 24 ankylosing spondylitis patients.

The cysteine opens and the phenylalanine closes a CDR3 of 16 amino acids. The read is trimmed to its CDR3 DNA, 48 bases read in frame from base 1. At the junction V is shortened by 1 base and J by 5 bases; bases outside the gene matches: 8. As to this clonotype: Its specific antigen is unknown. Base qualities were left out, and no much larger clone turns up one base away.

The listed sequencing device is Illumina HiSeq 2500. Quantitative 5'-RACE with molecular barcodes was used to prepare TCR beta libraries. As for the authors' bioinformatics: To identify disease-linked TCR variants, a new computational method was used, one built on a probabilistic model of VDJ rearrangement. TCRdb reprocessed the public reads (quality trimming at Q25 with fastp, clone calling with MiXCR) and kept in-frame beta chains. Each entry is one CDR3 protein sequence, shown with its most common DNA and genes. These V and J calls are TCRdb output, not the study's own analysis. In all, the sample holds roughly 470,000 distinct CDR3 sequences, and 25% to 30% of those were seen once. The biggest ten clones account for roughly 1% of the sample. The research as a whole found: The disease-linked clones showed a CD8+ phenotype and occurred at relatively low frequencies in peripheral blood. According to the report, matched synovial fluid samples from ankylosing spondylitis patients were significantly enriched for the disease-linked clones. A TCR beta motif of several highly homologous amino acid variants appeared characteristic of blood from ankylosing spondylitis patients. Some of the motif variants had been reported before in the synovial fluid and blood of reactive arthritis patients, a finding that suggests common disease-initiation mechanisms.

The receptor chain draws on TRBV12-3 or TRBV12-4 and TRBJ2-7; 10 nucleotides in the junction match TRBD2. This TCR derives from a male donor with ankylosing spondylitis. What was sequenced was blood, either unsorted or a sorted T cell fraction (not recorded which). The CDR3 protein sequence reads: CASSLVELAGNDEQYF. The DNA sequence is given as TGTGCCAGCAGTTTAGTGGAACTAGCGGGAAACGACGAGCAGTACTTC.